The clone carrying this T cell receptor beta chain was recorded at least ten times. Its target is unknown. The CDR3 covers 17 residues. Unmatched junction bases numbered 8, after V lost 4 bases and J lost 0 bases. Unique molecular identifiers were incorporated when the TCRbeta library was constructed. A single record per CDR3 protein comes from TCRdb applying MiXCR to the PCR reads. This sample yields hundreds of thousands of distinct CDR3 sequences, of which 13% are seen a single time; about 2.2% belongs to the top ten. The data were taken from a study of T-cell reconstitution after alpha-beta-depleted transplantation in children. Findings and limits, study-wide: Reports say that about two months after transplant, the alpha-beta T cells came out of several hundred graft clones that had expanded. When one year had passed after transplant, most T-cell counts and diversity came from newly produced T cells. At day 60, the high TCRbeta diversity found in some patients originated from recipient T cells and thymic progenitors that had survived.

The chain couples TRBV12-3 or TRBV12-4 to TRBJ2-2; 7 bases fit TRBD1. This clonotype originated in a male patient aged 5 to 17 who had a stem cell transplant for acute myeloid leukemia, so the T cells may come from the graft donor. The material was PBMCs, mostly from graft donor cells, obtained 360 days after TCRalphabeta/CD19-depleted stem cell transplant. For the CDR3, the DNA is TGTGCCAGCAGTTGCCCCCCGGGACAGCCGAACACCGGGGAGCTGTTTTTT. Translation gives CASSCPPGQPNTGELFF.